These T cell receptor beta chains were read from a single sample in a study of synovial regulatory T cells in juvenile arthritis. TCRdb's table, derived via immunoSEQ multiplex PCR, lists solely in-frame clones and lacks some. Found here are around 9,900 clones; the top ten clones hold around 2%. The material sequenced was Treg cells from blood. The source is a donor aged 2-35 years with juvenile idiopathic arthritis. Both conserved end residues are part of each CDR3. Each record gives: V gene, J gene, clone size, CDR3 length, CDR3 protein. The size of a clone is reported for some rows only, either as once, few or many, or as a class for expanded clones.

V gene: TRBV10-2; J gene: TRBJ1-5; clone size: medium-sized; CDR3 length: 13; CDR3 protein: CASSVKIGQPQHF
V gene: TRBV2; J gene: TRBJ2-2; clone size: -; CDR3 length: 13; CDR3 protein: CASRKDITGELFF
V gene: TRBV6-5; J gene: TRBJ2-7; clone size: -; CDR3 length: 11; CDR3 protein: CASSYLYEQYF
V gene: TRBV20-1; J gene: TRBJ1-3; clone size: -; CDR3 length: 11; CDR3 protein: CSARSGNTIYF
V gene: TRBV4-2; J gene: TRBJ2-6; clone size: -; CDR3 length: 19; CDR3 protein: CASSQETSGRPSGANVLTF
V gene: TRBV23-1; J gene: TRBJ2-3; clone size: -; CDR3 length: 16; CDR3 protein: CASSQTRDSTTDTQYF
V gene: TRBV28; J gene: TRBJ1-5; clone size: -; CDR3 length: 15; CDR3 protein: CASSFSGTGWQPQHF
V gene: TRBV7-9; J gene: TRBJ2-4; clone size: -; CDR3 length: 19; CDR3 protein: CASSFRSGDIGLAKNIQYF
V gene: TRBV28; J gene: TRBJ1-2; clone size: -; CDR3 length: 14; CDR3 protein: CASSLIQGRGGYTF
V gene: TRBV7-9; J gene: TRBJ1-1; clone size: -; CDR3 length: 16; CDR3 protein: CASSLVEGEGNTEAFF
V gene: TRBV7-9; J gene: TRBJ2-7; clone size: -; CDR3 length: 12; CDR3 protein: CASSLVLAEQYF
V gene: TRBV11-3; J gene: TRBJ2-2; clone size: -; CDR3 length: 15; CDR3 protein: CASSLGGTDTGELFF
V gene: TRBV29-1; J gene: TRBJ2-3; clone size: -; CDR3 length: 13; CDR3 protein: CSVQAVSVDTQYF
V gene: TRBV15; J gene: TRBJ2-5; clone size: -; CDR3 length: 17; CDR3 protein: CATSRGHTSGRGETQYF
V gene: TRBV6-5; J gene: TRBJ1-2; clone size: -; CDR3 length: 11; CDR3 protein: CASSGDRGFTF
V gene: TRBV7-3; J gene: TRBJ2-1; clone size: -; CDR3 length: 14; CDR3 protein: CASSPGDLYNEQFF
V gene: TRBV5-4; J gene: TRBJ2-7; clone size: medium-sized; CDR3 length: 14; CDR3 protein: CASSLEVLSYEQYF
V gene: TRBV10-3; J gene: TRBJ2-2; clone size: -; CDR3 length: 14; CDR3 protein: CAIKLTSGPGELFF
V gene: TRBV6-5; J gene: TRBJ1-1; clone size: -; CDR3 length: 15; CDR3 protein: CASSYSRIFNTEAFF
V gene: TRBV5-6; J gene: TRBJ1-1; clone size: -; CDR3 length: 14; CDR3 protein: CASSLASGNTEAFF
V gene: TRBV6-5; J gene: TRBJ1-2; clone size: -; CDR3 length: 13; CDR3 protein: CASSPGGIYGYTF
V gene: TRBV5-8; J gene: TRBJ1-5; clone size: -; CDR3 length: 15; CDR3 protein: CASSFRQGNNQPQHF
V gene: TRBV7-9; J gene: TRBJ2-1; clone size: -; CDR3 length: 15; CDR3 protein: CASSHTSGRAPEQFF
V gene: TRBV30; J gene: TRBJ1-2; clone size: -; CDR3 length: 13; CDR3 protein: CAWSVSQLYGYTF
V gene: TRBV6-6; J gene: TRBJ2-1; clone size: -; CDR3 length: 13; CDR3 protein: CASRTPTQGMQFF
V gene: TRBV7-8; J gene: TRBJ1-2; clone size: -; CDR3 length: 16; CDR3 protein: CASSLHWRQQIYGYTF
V gene: TRBV19; J gene: TRBJ2-1; clone size: medium-sized; CDR3 length: 12; CDR3 protein: CASSIRAGSKFF
V gene: TRBV29-1; J gene: TRBJ1-2; clone size: -; CDR3 length: 13; CDR3 protein: CSVTRGVNYGYTF
V gene: TRBV19; J gene: TRBJ1-1; clone size: medium-sized; CDR3 length: 11; CDR3 protein: CAGQKRDEAFF
V gene: TRBV14; J gene: TRBJ1-1; clone size: -; CDR3 length: 15; CDR3 protein: CASSHEGGAWTEAFF
V gene: TRBV23-1; J gene: TRBJ2-7; clone size: -; CDR3 length: 11; CDR3 protein: CASSQNYEQYF
V gene: TRBV28; J gene: TRBJ1-4; clone size: -; CDR3 length: 14; CDR3 protein: CASRPRDRNEKLFF
V gene: TRBV7-9; J gene: TRBJ1-1; clone size: -; CDR3 length: 14; CDR3 protein: CASSLTTVNTEAFF
V gene: TRBV6-5; J gene: TRBJ2-3; clone size: -; CDR3 length: 14; CDR3 protein: CASTDVGFSDTQYF
V gene: TRBV19; J gene: TRBJ1-3; clone size: medium-sized; CDR3 length: 14; CDR3 protein: CASSPGFAGNTIYF
V gene: TRBV18; J gene: TRBJ1-1; clone size: -; CDR3 length: 14; CDR3 protein: CASSPRTGNTEAFF
V gene: TRBV14; J gene: TRBJ2-1; clone size: medium-sized; CDR3 length: 16; CDR3 protein: CASRPPRQGVHNEQFF
V gene: TRBV30; J gene: TRBJ1-6; clone size: -; CDR3 length: 8; CDR3 protein: CACTPLHF
V gene: TRBV7-7; J gene: TRBJ2-5; clone size: -; CDR3 length: 17; CDR3 protein: CASSLEPASARKETQYF
V gene: TRBV6-1; J gene: TRBJ2-3; clone size: -; CDR3 length: 13; CDR3 protein: CASRPVGIHTQYF
V gene: TRBV7-9; J gene: TRBJ2-6; clone size: -; CDR3 length: 16; CDR3 protein: CASSFLSLSGANVLTF
V gene: TRBV5-1; J gene: TRBJ1-6; clone size: medium-sized; CDR3 length: 15; CDR3 protein: CASSLQGAGNSPLHF
V gene: TRBV5-6; J gene: TRBJ1-4; clone size: medium-sized; CDR3 length: 15; CDR3 protein: CASSFVGIGSEKLFF
V gene: TRBV7-9; J gene: TRBJ2-5; clone size: -; CDR3 length: 16; CDR3 protein: CASSLGGPHLRETQYF
V gene: TRBV18; J gene: TRBJ1-2; clone size: -; CDR3 length: 16; CDR3 protein: CASSTSVPVESYGYTF
V gene: TRBV20-1; J gene: TRBJ2-7; clone size: -; CDR3 length: 11; CDR3 protein: CSADSSYEQYF
V gene: TRBV4-2; J gene: TRBJ1-2; clone size: -; CDR3 length: 15; CDR3 protein: CASSPTGFPAYGYTF